This T cell receptor (beta chain) was identified in a study of identical twins. TCRdb recomputed calls from the 5' RACE reads with MiXCR, one row per CDR3 protein. The table shows 300,000 to 400,000 distinct CDR3 sequences, with 12% occurring only once. This clonotype was picked up a small number of times. There are 16 residues in the CDR3. CDR1 and CDR2 from the germline V gene are MDHEN and SYDVKM. Losses at the gene ends were 5 bases for V and 3 bases for J; bases not matched to a gene: 8. In addition, the sample was reused for a study of yellow fever vaccine responses in identical twins.

V usage is TRBV28 and J usage is TRBJ1-5, with 9 bases matching TRBD1. The specimen was CD8+ T cells sorted from blood. The clonotype was recovered from a woman aged 18 to 35 in good health. The CDR3 sequence is CASSPQGARNNQPQHF. The CDR3 nucleotides read TGTGCCAGCAGTCCACAGGGGGCGCGTAACAATCAGCCCCAGCATTTT.